This T cell receptor beta chain was captured in a study of T-cell reconstitution after alpha-beta-depleted transplantation in children. Study results and limitations: At around two months after transplant, the alpha-beta T cells were reportedly derived from several hundred expanded clones that came from non-depleted graft cells. From newly produced T cells came most of the T-cell counts and diversity one year after transplant.

The CDR3 consists of 17 residues. V lost 0 bases to trimming and J lost 0 bases, with 18 bases between them. From germline, CDR1 is DFQATT and CDR2 SNEGSKA (reference sequence). Using unique molecular identifiers, the investigators prepared the TCRbeta library. TCRdb re-called the PCR reads with MiXCR, one entry per CDR3 protein. The sample has 120,000 to 150,000 distinct CDR3 sequences, 8.8% seen once. At least ten counts were recorded for this clonotype. Its antigen is undetermined. The source of this sequence is a female patient between 2 and 15 years old who had a stem cell transplant for congenital amegakaryocytic thrombocytopenia, so the T cells may come from the graft donor. Sequenced material: PBMCs, mostly from graft donor cells, taken 180 days after TCRalphabeta/CD19-depleted stem cell transplant. The chain joins TRBV20-1 to TRBJ2-7; D gene ambiguous. In DNA, the CDR3 is TGCAGTGCTAGAGATCCTTCGATCGAGTTTAGCTCCTACGAGCAGTACTTC. Its protein is CSARDPSIEFSSYEQYF.